This entry describes one TCR beta chain. In the original workflow: Estimated nucleated cell counts came from reference gene primer amplification. Assay: immunoSEQ multiplex PCR; the TCRdb copy retains only in-frame clones and omits some. The DNA gave D and trimming, while V, J and clone size come from that table. The repertoire includes some 150,000 clones, about 80% of them detected once, and 0.5% to 0.65% sits in the top ten. CDR1 is SNHLY and CDR2 is FYNNEI in the germline V gene. The trim removed 4 bases at V and 3 bases at J, leaving 7 bases unmatched. The CDR3 is 16 amino acids. These data originate in a study of blood T cell repertoires in COVID-19. The wider study: Samples of COVID-19 (acute and convalescent) were obtained from the United States, Italy and Spain. T cells, B-cell-depleted T cells, or PBMCs supplied cDNA or gDNA.

The specimen was peripheral blood. V usage is TRBV2 and J usage is TRBJ2-5; TRBD2 matches 11 bases. This receptor was obtained from a man in his 60s with acute or convalescent COVID-19. The CDR3, as DNA: TGTGCCAGCAGTGCGGGGCTAGCGGGGGGTAAAGAGACCCAGTACTTC. Residues: CASSAGLAGGKETQYF.